Listed below are T cell receptor beta chains from one sample, sequenced in a study of HIV-infected patients and healthy controls. TCRdb reprocessed the 5' RACE reads via MiXCR and lists one record per CDR3 protein. The sample carries about 13,000 distinct CDR3 sequences, about 9.8% recorded once. The specimen sequenced was blood. The receptors originated from an adult in good health. CDR3s include the opening cysteine and the closing phenylalanine or tryptophan. The order of the fields is J gene, V gene, clone size, D gene, CDR3 DNA, CDR3 protein. The D gene is left open where the match is weak. A clone size is listed for some rows: how often the clone was seen (once, few, many), or a class if it is expanded.

J gene: TRBJ1-2
V gene: TRBV19
clone size: few
D gene: NA
CDR3 DNA: TGTGCCAGTAGCCCTCTGGACAGCTATGGCTACACCTTC
CDR3 protein: CASSPLDSYGYTF

J gene: TRBJ2-3
V gene: TRBV20-1
clone size: medium-sized
D gene: NA
CDR3 DNA: TGCAGTGCCGTGCGGGTTCTAGATACGCAGTATTTT
CDR3 protein: CSAVRVLDTQYF

J gene: TRBJ2-3
V gene: TRBV7-2
clone size: many
D gene: NA
CDR3 DNA: TGTGCCAGCAGCTTATACTCCGATACGCAGTATTTT
CDR3 protein: CASSLYSDTQYF

J gene: TRBJ2-3
V gene: TRBV7-2
clone size: many
D gene: TRBD2
CDR3 DNA: TGTGCCAGCAGCCCACCAGGGACTAGCGTCGGCACAGATACGCAGTATTTT
CDR3 protein: CASSPPGTSVGTDTQYF

J gene: TRBJ1-4
V gene: TRBV4-3
clone size: NA
D gene: NA
CDR3 DNA: TGCGCCAGCAGCCAAGCCGTGGGAGCGAGAAATGAAAAACTGTTTTTT
CDR3 protein: CASSQAVGARNEKLFF

J gene: TRBJ2-1
V gene: TRBV4-3
clone size: many
D gene: TRBD2
CDR3 DNA: TGCGCCAGCAGCCAAGATGGAGCGGGAGGGCCCTATGAGCAGTTCTTC
CDR3 protein: CASSQDGAGGPYEQFF

J gene: TRBJ2-3
V gene: TRBV5-6
clone size: medium-sized
D gene: NA
CDR3 DNA: TGTGCCAGCAGTTTCGTGGACCGAGCAGATACGCAGTATTTT
CDR3 protein: CASSFVDRADTQYF

J gene: TRBJ2-3
V gene: TRBV28
clone size: NA
D gene: TRBD2
CDR3 DNA: TGTGCCAGCAGTCTAGCGGGGGGCGGCACAGATACGCAGTATTTT
CDR3 protein: CASSLAGGGTDTQYF

J gene: TRBJ1-1
V gene: TRBV14
clone size: medium-sized
D gene: NA
CDR3 DNA: TGTGCCAGCAGCCAAGCCTTCACAAGTGAAGCTTTCTTT
CDR3 protein: CASSQAFTSEAFF

J gene: TRBJ1-6
V gene: TRBV4-3
clone size: many
D gene: NA
CDR3 DNA: TGCGCCAGCAGCCAAGGGGCAAGGCAGGGGATAGTGTCACCCCTCCACTTT
CDR3 protein: CASSQGARQGIVSPLHF

J gene: TRBJ2-6
V gene: TRBV7-3
clone size: many
D gene: NA
CDR3 DNA: TGTGCCAGCAGTGATAGGAGGGGACCCTCTGGGGCCAACGTCCTGACTTTC
CDR3 protein: CASSDRRGPSGANVLTF

J gene: TRBJ1-5
V gene: TRBV12-3/TRBV12-4
clone size: medium-sized
D gene: NA
CDR3 DNA: TGTGCCAGCAGTTTTGCCAGGGGAAGGCAGCCCCAGCATTTT
CDR3 protein: CASSFARGRQPQHF

J gene: TRBJ2-7
V gene: TRBV7-9
clone size: medium-sized
D gene: TRBD2
CDR3 DNA: TGTGCCAGCGGACCCGAAGGGACTAGCGGATTTTTCGAGCAGTACTTC
CDR3 protein: CASGPEGTSGFFEQYF

J gene: TRBJ2-5
V gene: TRBV7-2
clone size: medium-sized
D gene: TRBD2
CDR3 DNA: TGTGCCAGCCGGACTAGCGGGAGGGTGGAGACCCAGTACTTC
CDR3 protein: CASRTSGRVETQYF

J gene: TRBJ2-1
V gene: TRBV7-9
clone size: medium-sized
D gene: NA
CDR3 DNA: TGTGCCAGCAGCCCACTAGGCAATGAGCAGTTCTTC
CDR3 protein: CASSPLGNEQFF

J gene: TRBJ2-7
V gene: TRBV11-1
clone size: many
D gene: TRBD1
CDR3 DNA: TGTGCCAGCAGCCGTGGGACAGGGTACGACGAGCAGTACTTC
CDR3 protein: CASSRGTGYDEQYF

J gene: TRBJ2-5
V gene: TRBV12-3/TRBV12-4
clone size: medium-sized
D gene: NA
CDR3 DNA: TGTGCCAGCAGTTGGGGGACTTACCAAGAGACCCAGTACTTC
CDR3 protein: CASSWGTYQETQYF

J gene: TRBJ2-7
V gene: TRBV7-9
clone size: many
D gene: TRBD1
CDR3 DNA: TGTGCCAGCAGCTTACCCGACAGGGACGCCTACGAGCAGTACTTC
CDR3 protein: CASSLPDRDAYEQYF

J gene: TRBJ2-7
V gene: TRBV12-2
clone size: many
D gene: NA
CDR3 DNA: TGTGCAAGTCGCTTCCCTAGCGGGAGGCGGAACGAGCAGTACTTC
CDR3 protein: CASRFPSGRRNEQYF

J gene: TRBJ2-2
V gene: TRBV24-1
clone size: NA
D gene: TRBD1
CDR3 DNA: TGTGCCACCAGTGATCCCGGGACAGGGAACACCGGGGAGCTGTTTTTT
CDR3 protein: CATSDPGTGNTGELFF

J gene: TRBJ2-7
V gene: TRBV19
clone size: few
D gene: NA
CDR3 DNA: TGTGCCACTCCCCGCGGGGAGTTGCGGTCCTACGAGCAGTACTTC
CDR3 protein: CATPRGELRSYEQYF

J gene: TRBJ1-5
V gene: TRBV7-2
clone size: few
D gene: NA
CDR3 DNA: TGTGCCGGGAGGGTGGAACAGCCCCAGCATTTT
CDR3 protein: CAGRVEQPQHF

J gene: TRBJ2-1
V gene: TRBV7-2
clone size: NA
D gene: NA
CDR3 DNA: TGTGCCAGCAAGACACAGGGAGGGGCTTACAATGAGCAGTTCTTC
CDR3 protein: CASKTQGGAYNEQFF

J gene: TRBJ2-5
V gene: TRBV6-6
clone size: medium-sized
D gene: TRBD1
CDR3 DNA: TGTGCCAGCAGTTACTCGGTAGGGACAGTCCAAGAGACCCAGTACTTC
CDR3 protein: CASSYSVGTVQETQYF

J gene: TRBJ1-6
V gene: TRBV19
clone size: NA
D gene: NA
CDR3 DNA: TGTGCCAGTAGACCTCAGGGTATAAGTTCACCCCTCCACTTT
CDR3 protein: CASRPQGISSPLHF

J gene: TRBJ2-7
V gene: TRBV24-1
clone size: NA
D gene: NA
CDR3 DNA: TGTGCCACCATTACTGGACCGAATCTCTCCTACGAGCAGTACTTC
CDR3 protein: CATITGPNLSYEQYF

J gene: TRBJ2-6
V gene: TRBV2
clone size: medium-sized
D gene: NA
CDR3 DNA: TGTGCCAGCAGGGAAAGCTCTGGGGCCAACGTCCTGACTTTC
CDR3 protein: CASRESSGANVLTF

J gene: TRBJ2-1
V gene: TRBV4-3
clone size: NA
D gene: NA
CDR3 DNA: TGCGCCAGCAGCCCGCGCGCGGGGGCGAGCTACAATGAGCAGTTCTTC
CDR3 protein: CASSPRAGASYNEQFF

J gene: TRBJ2-1
V gene: TRBV29-1
clone size: medium-sized
D gene: NA
CDR3 DNA: TGCAGCGCCCAAACAGGTAGTTTTGAGCAGTTCTTC
CDR3 protein: CSAQTGSFEQFF

J gene: TRBJ2-7
V gene: TRBV7-2
clone size: NA
D gene: NA
CDR3 DNA: TGTGCCAGCAGCCCCGTGGGATATCGCTCCTACGAGCAGTACTTC
CDR3 protein: CASSPVGYRSYEQYF

J gene: TRBJ2-7
V gene: TRBV2
clone size: many
D gene: NA
CDR3 DNA: TGTGCCAGCAGCTGGGGGTTGACCATAACTTCCTACGAGCAGTACTTC
CDR3 protein: CASSWGLTITSYEQYF

J gene: TRBJ1-1
V gene: TRBV6-2/TRBV6-3
clone size: many
D gene: NA
CDR3 DNA: TGTGCCAGCAGGATTGGACTGAACACTGAAGCTTTCTTT
CDR3 protein: CASRIGLNTEAFF

J gene: TRBJ1-1
V gene: TRBV5-4
clone size: many
D gene: TRBD1
CDR3 DNA: TGTGCCAGCAGCGAGCCAGGGGGCAGGGGCACTGAAGCTTTCTTT
CDR3 protein: CASSEPGGRGTEAFF

J gene: TRBJ1-2
V gene: TRBV7-2
clone size: many
D gene: TRBD1
CDR3 DNA: TGTGCCAGCAGCCCCCGGACAGGGTCAGAGGGCTACACCTTC
CDR3 protein: CASSPRTGSEGYTF

J gene: TRBJ2-5
V gene: TRBV7-8
clone size: NA
D gene: NA
CDR3 DNA: TGTGCCAGCAGCCTGCGGACACTCCAAGAGACCCAGTACTTC
CDR3 protein: CASSLRTLQETQYF

J gene: TRBJ1-1
V gene: TRBV4-2
clone size: medium-sized
D gene: NA
CDR3 DNA: TGTGCCAGCAGCCAAGGGAACAGGGACGACACTGAAGCTTTCTTT
CDR3 protein: CASSQGNRDDTEAFF

J gene: TRBJ1-1
V gene: TRBV12-3/TRBV12-4
clone size: many
D gene: NA
CDR3 DNA: TGTGCCAGCAGTTTAGTGAGTCAGGAAGCTTTCTTT
CDR3 protein: CASSLVSQEAFF

J gene: TRBJ1-1
V gene: TRBV30
clone size: many
D gene: NA
CDR3 DNA: TGTGCCTGGAGGGGCCCCGGGGACACTGAAGCTTTCTTT
CDR3 protein: CAWRGPGDTEAFF

J gene: TRBJ2-7
V gene: TRBV28
clone size: medium-sized
D gene: TRBD1
CDR3 DNA: TGTGCCAGCAGTCGACAGGGTTCCCACGAGCAGTACTTC
CDR3 protein: CASSRQGSHEQYF

J gene: TRBJ2-1
V gene: TRBV5-1
clone size: many
D gene: NA
CDR3 DNA: TGCGCCAGCAGCGCCCGGACTAATTTCCTCGCTGAGCAGTTCTTC
CDR3 protein: CASSARTNFLAEQFF

J gene: TRBJ2-3
V gene: TRBV7-9
clone size: many
D gene: NA
CDR3 DNA: TGTGCCAGCAGCTCCGTCACAGATACGCAGTATTTT
CDR3 protein: CASSSVTDTQYF

J gene: TRBJ1-2
V gene: TRBV28
clone size: many
D gene: NA
CDR3 DNA: TGTGCCAGCAGTCAGGGGTGGAGCTATGGCTACACCTTC
CDR3 protein: CASSQGWSYGYTF

J gene: TRBJ1-5
V gene: TRBV20-1
clone size: medium-sized
D gene: NA
CDR3 DNA: TGCAGTGCTAGGGGGGAACGGAATGCCTATCAGCCCCAGCATTTT
CDR3 protein: CSARGERNAYQPQHF

J gene: TRBJ2-3
V gene: TRBV3-1
clone size: many
D gene: NA
CDR3 DNA: TGTGCCAGCAGCCAAGCAGCTAGCACAGATACGCAGTATTTT
CDR3 protein: CASSQAASTDTQYF

J gene: TRBJ2-1
V gene: TRBV6-5
clone size: medium-sized
D gene: NA
CDR3 DNA: TGTGCCAGCAGTTTGGACAGAAGCTCCTACAATGAGCAGTTCTTC
CDR3 protein: CASSLDRSSYNEQFF

J gene: TRBJ2-1
V gene: TRBV4-3
clone size: NA
D gene: TRBD2
CDR3 DNA: TGCGCCAGCAGCCAAGAGGGAGCGGGAAGGTACAATGAGCAGTTCTTC
CDR3 protein: CASSQEGAGRYNEQFF

J gene: TRBJ1-1
V gene: TRBV5-4
clone size: NA
D gene: NA
CDR3 DNA: TGTGCCAGCAGCTTACCGGGACGGGTGAACACTGAAGCTTTCTTT
CDR3 protein: CASSLPGRVNTEAFF

J gene: TRBJ1-4
V gene: TRBV15
clone size: many
D gene: NA
CDR3 DNA: TGTGCCACCAGCAGACCATCCGGGGGTCAAGAAAAACTGTTTTTT
CDR3 protein: CATSRPSGGQEKLFF

J gene: TRBJ1-4
V gene: TRBV7-6
clone size: medium-sized
D gene: NA
CDR3 DNA: TGTGCCAGCAGCTCCTCAAGTCAAGGGGGTGCAAAACTGTTTTTT
CDR3 protein: CASSSSSQGGAKLFF

J gene: TRBJ2-1
V gene: TRBV29-1
clone size: medium-sized
D gene: TRBD2
CDR3 DNA: TGCAGCGTTCGGGTTAGCGGGGCGTCCTACAATGAGCAGTTCTTC
CDR3 protein: CSVRVSGASYNEQFF

J gene: TRBJ1-2
V gene: TRBV28
clone size: NA
D gene: NA
CDR3 DNA: TGTGCCAGCAGTTACACAGGGAGTAACTATGGCTACACCTTC
CDR3 protein: CASSYTGSNYGYTF

J gene: TRBJ1-6
V gene: TRBV20-1
clone size: many
D gene: TRBD1
CDR3 DNA: TGCAGTGCTAGAGAAGACAGGGCTCGTTCACCCCTCCACTTT
CDR3 protein: CSAREDRARSPLHF

J gene: TRBJ2-7
V gene: TRBV3-1
clone size: NA
D gene: NA
CDR3 DNA: TGTGCCAGCAGCCCGATCGGCCGAGGGTCCAACTCCTACGAGCAGTACTTC
CDR3 protein: CASSPIGRGSNSYEQYF

J gene: TRBJ1-5
V gene: TRBV4-2
clone size: many
D gene: NA
CDR3 DNA: TGTGCCAGCAGCCAAGGGACTCCCGTTTGGCCCCAGCATTTT
CDR3 protein: CASSQGTPVWPQHF

J gene: TRBJ2-7
V gene: TRBV21-1
clone size: many
D gene: NA
CDR3 DNA: TGTGCCAGCAGCACATTGGACGCCATGGAGTACGAGCAGTACTTC
CDR3 protein: CASSTLDAMEYEQYF

J gene: TRBJ2-7
V gene: TRBV12-3/TRBV12-4
clone size: many
D gene: NA
CDR3 DNA: TGTGCCAGCAGTGTGATGACAGGCTATAACTACGAGCAGTACTTC
CDR3 protein: CASSVMTGYNYEQYF

J gene: TRBJ1-1
V gene: TRBV5-4
clone size: few
D gene: NA
CDR3 DNA: TGTGCCAGCAGCTTGGACAGGACAAACGGTGAAGCTTTCTTT
CDR3 protein: CASSLDRTNGEAFF

J gene: TRBJ1-4
V gene: TRBV19
clone size: many
D gene: NA
CDR3 DNA: TGTGCCAGTAGTATGTCCCAGGGATCTAATGAAAAACTGTTTTTT
CDR3 protein: CASSMSQGSNEKLFF